This T cell receptor (beta chain) emerged from a study of graft-versus-host responses after intestinal transplantation. Study at large: Each patient got anti-thymocyte globulin induction, then tacrolimus and steroids for roughly 3 years.

Germline V gives CDR1 KGHSH, CDR2 LQKENI. The CDR3 has 13 residues. The V end was cut by 3 bases, the J end by 5 bases, with 11 bases between. A word on this clone: Its antigen is undetermined.

Profiling relied on immunoSEQ multiplex PCR, and the TCRdb table lists in-frame clones only, not all of them. The table lists 90,000 to 150,000 clones, approximately 95% of them singletons. The study's findings and limits: Among recipient marrow samples, GvH clones were found; some appeared first in ileum or blood. Among circulating GvH clones, peak levels were associated with early post-transplant declines in HvG clones. Graft-donor T cell macrochimerism in patients accompanied high graft-versus-host to host-versus-graft clonal ratios in allografts.

The receptor was isolated from a human donor who received an intestinal transplant. The sequencing used unstimulated CD4+ T cells sorted from spleen or lymph node cells, collected before intestinal transplant. The gene calls are TRBV18 and TRBJ2-7; no firm D call. CDR3 in amino acids: CASSPAVSNEQYF. CDR3 in DNA: TGTGCCAGCTCACCGGCAGTGTCCAACGAGCAGTACTTC. The whole variable domain, filled in from reference TRBV18 and TRBJ2-7, reads NAGVMQNPRHLVRRRGQEARLRCSPMKGHSHVYWYRQLPEEGLKFMVYLQKENIIDESGMPKERFSAEFPKEGPSILRIQQVVRGDSAAYFCASSPAVSNEQYFGPGTRLTVT.